This is a list of T cell receptor beta chains from one sample in a study of CD8 T cells in ankylosing spondylitis. TCRdb redid the calling of the 5' RACE reads with MiXCR, one entry per CDR3 protein. The data contain 69,000 or so distinct CDR3 sequences, about 5.2% of them singletons. What was sequenced was blood, either unsorted or a sorted T cell fraction (not recorded which). The receptors stem from a male donor with ankylosing spondylitis or in good health (not recorded which). CDR3s include the opening cysteine and the closing phenylalanine or tryptophan. D genes are given only for firm matches. Not all rows give a size; the values are once, few, many and, for expanded clones, a class.

V	length	D	J	size	DNA	CDR3
TRBV29-1	14	-	TRBJ1-2	few	TGCAGCGTTGTTTCAGAGAGAATATATGATGGCTACACCTTC	CSVVSERIYDGYTF
TRBV6-2/TRBV6-3	13	-	TRBJ2-5	many	TGTGCCAGCAGTTGGACAGACCAAGAGACCCAGTACTTC	CASSWTDQETQYF
TRBV19	15	TRBD2	TRBJ2-7	-	TGTGCCAGTAGTACTGCGGGGGGCCCTCCCTACGAGCAGTACTTC	CASSTAGGPPYEQYF
TRBV24-1	16	TRBD1	TRBJ2-5	many	TGTGCCACCAGTGATACCGGGACAGGGGTCGGCGAGACCCAGTACTTC	CATSDTGTGVGETQYF
TRBV20-1	17	TRBD2	TRBJ2-3	many	TGCAGTGCTAGGCCGGGCAGTGGGAGCGGGATCACAGATACGCAGTATTTT	CSARPGSGSGITDTQYF
TRBV10-3	14	-	TRBJ2-1	many	TGTGCCATCAGTGAGACAGGCACCGGTTCCGAGCAGTTCTTC	CAISETGTGSEQFF
TRBV6-4	15	-	TRBJ1-3	many	TGTGCCAGCAGTGACTCAAGGGCCCGGGGAAACACCATATATTTT	CASSDSRARGNTIYF
TRBV5-1	12	TRBD1	TRBJ1-1	many	TGCGCCAGCAGCTTCCAGGGGGCTGAAGCTTTCTTT	CASSFQGAEAFF
TRBV4-1	15	-	TRBJ1-5	many	TGCGCCAGCAGCCGTTGGGAAGGGGTAAATCAGCCCCAGCATTTT	CASSRWEGVNQPQHF
TRBV20-1	14	-	TRBJ2-5	many	TGCAGTGCTATTCTGTTTGGGGGGCGGGAGACCCAGTACTTC	CSAILFGGRETQYF
TRBV7-9	14	TRBD1	TRBJ2-5	many	TGTGCCAGCAGCGGTTGGGACAGGGAAGAGACCCAGTACTTC	CASSGWDREETQYF
TRBV28	16	-	TRBJ2-2	many	TGTGCCAGCAGTCCCCCCTCCGGGGTGAGCACCGGGGAGCTGTTTTTT	CASSPPSGVSTGELFF
TRBV10-3	13	-	TRBJ2-1	many	TGTGCCATCAGTGAAGGCAGGGGATTTGAGCAGTTCTTC	CAISEGRGFEQFF
TRBV18	15	-	TRBJ2-7	-	TGTGCCAGCTCACCGGTTGTGACAAGCTCCTACGAGCAGTACTTC	CASSPVVTSSYEQYF
TRBV5-1	13	-	TRBJ2-7	medium-sized	TGCGCCAGCAGCCGTGGACAGACCTACGAGCAGTACTTC	CASSRGQTYEQYF
TRBV5-4	14	-	TRBJ2-7	many	TGTGCCAGCAGCTTGGAAGGGGTGGGATACGAGCAGTACTTC	CASSLEGVGYEQYF
TRBV7-2	16	TRBD1	TRBJ1-2	few	TGTGCCAGCAGCTCCAGGACAGGGGGCAGGATCTATGGCTACACCTTC	CASSSRTGGRIYGYTF
TRBV7-2	16	TRBD1	TRBJ1-4	few	TGTGCCAGCAGCTCTCCGGGACAGGGGGCGAAAGAAAAACTGTTTTTT	CASSSPGQGAKEKLFF
TRBV12-3/TRBV12-4	13	-	TRBJ1-2	many	TGTGCCAGCAGTTTAGAACCCAGCTATGGCTACACCTTC	CASSLEPSYGYTF
TRBV11-2	14	-	TRBJ2-2	few	TGTGCCAGCAGCTTAGCCCTAAACACCGGGGAGCTGTTTTTT	CASSLALNTGELFF
TRBV7-9	15	TRBD1	TRBJ1-1	many	TGTGCCAGCAGCTCTCTAGGCGGGACAGGTCGAAAAGCTTTCTTT	CASSSLGGTGRKAFF
TRBV14	13	-	TRBJ1-1	many	TGTGCCAGCAGCCATGGGGTTTGGTCGGCGGCTTTCTTT	CASSHGVWSAAFF
TRBV3-1	16	TRBD1	TRBJ2-6	many	TGTGCCAGCAGCCGGACAGGGGGCGCTGGGGCCAACGTCCTGACTTTC	CASSRTGGAGANVLTF
TRBV2	16	-	TRBJ1-4	-	TGTGCCAGCAGTGATGGGGCAGCCAGGCGGAGTGAAAAACTGTTTTTT	CASSDGAARRSEKLFF
TRBV7-3	16	TRBD2	TRBJ2-3	many	TGTGCCAGCAGCTTAGGGACTAGCGGACGCACAGATACGCAGTATTTT	CASSLGTSGRTDTQYF
TRBV28	15	-	TRBJ2-5	many	TGTGCCAGCAGTGCCTACGAGGGGGAAGGGGAGACCCAGTACTTC	CASSAYEGEGETQYF
TRBV5-1	14	-	TRBJ1-1	many	TGCGCCAGCAGCATGGACAGTGGGAACACTGAAGCTTTCTTT	CASSMDSGNTEAFF
TRBV6-5	16	-	TRBJ1-5	many	TGTGCCAGCAGATTAGCGGGGAGGGGCGAGTGGCAGCCCCAGCATTTT	CASRLAGRGEWQPQHF
TRBV4-1	13	-	TRBJ2-7	many	TGCGCCAGCAGCCAAGGGGACGGCTACGAGCAGTACTTC	CASSQGDGYEQYF
TRBV4-2	16	-	TRBJ1-2	many	TGTGCCAGCAGCCAAGGTACTTCTTCAGGAGGATATGGCTACACCTTC	CASSQGTSSGGYGYTF
TRBV15	16	-	TRBJ1-4	many	TGTGCCACCAGCAGAGTCCGGGGGGATACTAATGAAAAACTGTTTTTT	CATSRVRGDTNEKLFF
TRBV6-2/TRBV6-3	17	TRBD1	TRBJ1-6	many	TGTGCCAGCAGTTCGTCATCGGGACAGTACTATAATTCACCCCTCCACTTT	CASSSSSGQYYNSPLHF
TRBV5-1	16	-	TRBJ1-1	many	TGCGCCAGCAGCTTGGCCGAATGGGGTTTCAAGGCTGAAGCTTTCTTT	CASSLAEWGFKAEAFF
TRBV5-1	12	-	TRBJ2-1	many	TGCGCCAGCAGCTTGTCGTACAATGAGCAGTTCTTC	CASSLSYNEQFF
TRBV27	14	-	TRBJ1-1	many	TGTGCCAGCAGTCCCACCGGGGGGCGGACTGAAGCTTTCTTT	CASSPTGGRTEAFF
TRBV20-1	14	TRBD1	TRBJ1-1	many	TGCAGTGCTAGGGTCTCGGGACAGGGTACTGAAGCTTTCTTT	CSARVSGQGTEAFF
TRBV6-1	14	TRBD1	TRBJ1-2	many	TGTGCCAGCAGTCGGGACAGGGGAAGGAGTGGCTACACCTTC	CASSRDRGRSGYTF
TRBV4-1	12	-	TRBJ2-7	many	TGCGCCAGCAGCCGCAACAAGGACGAGCAGTACTTC	CASSRNKDEQYF
TRBV6-1	16	-	TRBJ1-3	many	TGTGCCAGCAGTGAGTCCCCACTCGCAGGTGGAAACACCATATATTTT	CASSESPLAGGNTIYF
TRBV6-4	14	-	TRBJ1-1	many	TGTGCCAGCAGTTCCACAGGGCTCGGCACTGAAGCTTTCTTT	CASSSTGLGTEAFF
TRBV18	14	-	TRBJ2-7	many	TGTGCCAGCTCACCGGCGACGGTGAGATACGAGCAGTACTTC	CASSPATVRYEQYF
TRBV20-1	15	TRBD2	TRBJ2-3	many	TGCAGTGCTAGAGATCAACTAGCGGGAACAGATACGCAGTATTTT	CSARDQLAGTDTQYF